This T cell receptor beta chain was recorded in a study of T cell responses to AZD1222 COVID-19 vaccine. Study-level findings and limits: Repertoire samples came only from after the peak T cell response.

On this clone itself: Its antigen is unknown.

TCRdb's copy holds only in-frame clones and misses some; the assay was immunoSEQ multiplex PCR. Of tens of thousands of clones listed, roughly nine tenths are singletons. The germline V and J ends were trimmed by 3 bases and 4 bases, with 12 bases remaining between them. Per the germline V gene, CDR1 is MDHEN and CDR2 is SYDVKM. The CDR3 extends over 14 amino acids. The clonotype was recovered from an adult who received the AZD1222 COVID-19 vaccine. The chain has TRBV28 and TRBJ2-5; D is unclear. Sequenced here: peripheral blood, sampled 28 days after the second AZD1222 dose. The CDR3 region has the DNA TGTGCCAGCAGTTTTGGGTCTGGTGTAGAGACCCAGTACTTC. Its protein is CASSFGSGVETQYF.